Listed here are 13 T cell receptor beta chains from one sample, sequenced in a study of blood T cell repertoires in COVID-19. Sequenced by immunoSEQ multiplex PCR; TCRdb stores in-frame clones only, minus some. This sample carries under 75,000 clones, about 90% of them seen once, and the ten largest clones take about 13%. The sequenced sample consisted of peripheral blood. The receptor source for this set is a man between 60 and 70 years old with active COVID-19.

The genes are TRBV11-2 and TRBJ2-7; 10 bases are shared with TRBD2. Germline-derived CDR1 and CDR2 are SGHAT and FQNNGV. CDR3 size: 15 residues. V gave up 4 bases and J gave up 4 bases; unmatched junction bases: 7. This CDR3 reads CASSSVSGRSYEQYF. CDR3 coding DNA: TGTGCCAGCAGCTCGGTTAGCGGGAGGAGTTACGAGCAGTACTTC.

The chain uses TRBV4-1 and TRBJ2-1; D possibly corresponds to TRBD2 (7 bases). From germline, CDR1 is MGHRA and CDR2 YSYEKL. V dropped 0 bases and J dropped 6 bases, with 18 bases sitting between them. This CDR3 contains 17 residues. This CDR3 reads CASSQDRGASGSNEQFF. The CDR3, as DNA: TGCGCCAGCAGCCAAGATCGGGGGGCTAGCGGAAGCAATGAGCAGTTCTTC.

The chain combines TRBV7-2 with TRBJ1-2, with D unclear. The V gene's germline CDR1 is SGHTA and CDR2 FQGNSA. This CDR3 region has 12 residues. V dropped 6 bases and J dropped 5 bases, with 10 bases sitting between them. CDR3 protein: CASRMTYYGYTF. For the CDR3, the DNA is TGTGCCAGCAGGATGACTTATTATGGCTACACCTTC.

The V gene is TRBV24-1, the J gene TRBJ2-4, with 8 bases identical to TRBD1. After removal of 3 bases from V and 6 bases from J, the junction contained 12 bases not matched to a gene. The germline V gene encodes CDR1 KGHDR and CDR2 SFDVKD. The CDR3 has 17 residues. The CDR3 is CATSDSRTGRTRNIQYF. The CDR3 DNA sequence: TGTGCCACCAGTGATAGTAGGACAGGGAGGACAAGAAACATTCAGTACTTC.

This chain links TRBV12-5 with TRBJ1-1, with a weak D call TRBD1 (6 bases). V was cut by 1 base and J by 3 bases, with 9 bases left in between. CDR3 size: 14 residues. From germline, CDR1 is LGHNT and CDR2 FRNRAP. The CDR3 nucleotides read TGTGCTAGTGGTTTGGACCGGACAGACACTGAAGCTTTCTTT. This sequence encodes CASGLDRTDTEAFF.

The V gene is TRBV6-5, the J gene TRBJ2-7; 8 nucleotides agree with TRBD1. The V gene end was trimmed by 7 bases and the J gene end by 3 bases; junction bases not matched to a gene: 8. Germline CDR1 and CDR2: MNHEY and SVGAGI. The CDR3 consists of 14 residues. CDR3 bases: TGTGCCAGCACCCGAGGACAGGGAGACTACGAGCAGTACTTC. Its protein is CASTRGQGDYEQYF.

The rearrangement uses TRBV28 and TRBJ2-7; perhaps TRBD1 as D (5 bases). From germline, CDR1 is MDHEN and CDR2 SYDVKM. This CDR3 has 14 amino acids. V lost 7 bases, J lost 2 bases, and 15 bases lay in between. CDR3 amino acids: CASKVQDGTYEQYF. The CDR3 DNA follows: TGTGCCAGCAAAGTACAGGATGGGACCTACGAGCAGTACTTC.

This rearrangement joins TRBV6-1 to TRBJ1-1; D gene unclear. CDR3 length equals 13 residues. Between the trimmed V and J ends, which lost 1 base and 11 bases, there was a span of 14 bases. CDR1 and CDR2 from the germline V gene are MNHNS and SASEGT. The CDR3 DNA reads as TGTGCCAGCAGTGAAGACGGGAGAATGACGGCTTTCTTT. Its translation is CASSEDGRMTAFF.

This chain links TRBV7-3 with TRBJ2-1; 12 bases map to TRBD2. This CDR3 has 15 amino acids. The germline CDR1 and CDR2 sequences are SGHTA and FQGTGA. Losses at the gene ends were 5 bases for V and 5 bases for J; bases not matched to a gene: 4. CDR3 loop: CASSPGLAGDNEQFF. CDR3 nucleotide sequence: TGTGCCAGCAGCCCGGGACTAGCGGGCGACAATGAGCAGTTCTTC.

The chain uses TRBV6-5 and TRBJ2-3; D is unclear. The V gene's germline CDR1 is MNHEY and CDR2 SVGAGI. V lost 4 bases, J lost 5 bases, and 7 bases lay in between. CDR3 size: 12 residues. CDR3 coding DNA: TGTGCCAGCAGTTCCCGTAGAGATACGCAGTATTTT. The encoded protein is CASSSRRDTQYF.

This clone was detected only once. The chain links TRBV25-1 to TRBJ2-4; D call uncertain. V was clipped by 3 bases and J by 0 bases, with 6 bases between them. Germline lookup yields CDR1 MGHDK and CDR2 SYGVNS. This CDR3 has 14 amino acids. CDR3 nucleotides: TGTGCCAGCAGTGACCCCTCAGCCAAAAACATTCAGTACTTC. Protein product: CASSDPSAKNIQYF. The whole variable domain, remainder taken from reference TRBV25-1 and TRBJ2-4, is EADIYQTPRYLVIGTGKKITLECSQTMGHDKMYWYQQDPGMELHLIHYSYGVNSTEKGDLSSESTVSRIRTEHFPLTLESARPSHTSQYLCASSDPSAKNIQYFGAGTRLSVL.

The chain has TRBV3-1 (or the pseudogene TRBV3-2) and TRBJ2-1, with 7 bases aligning to TRBD2. Trimming removed 1 base from V and 3 bases from J; junction bases left unmatched: 6. This CDR3 region has 16 residues. Germline values: CDR1 LGHDT, CDR2 YNNKEL (reference sequence). CDR3 residues: CASSQASRDYYNEQFF. The DNA of the CDR3 is TGTGCCAGCAGCCAAGCAAGCCGGGACTACTACAATGAGCAGTTCTTC.

In this sample, this clone turned up once. The chain links TRBV9 to TRBJ2-3, with D tentatively TRBD2 (5 bases). V was clipped by 5 bases and J by 1 base, with 8 bases between them. The CDR3 spans 13 residues. Germline CDR1 and CDR2: SGDLS and YYNGEE. CDR3 sequence reads: CASRNSGTDTQYF. CDR3 DNA: TGTGCCAGCAGGAATAGCGGCACAGATACGCAGTATTTT.